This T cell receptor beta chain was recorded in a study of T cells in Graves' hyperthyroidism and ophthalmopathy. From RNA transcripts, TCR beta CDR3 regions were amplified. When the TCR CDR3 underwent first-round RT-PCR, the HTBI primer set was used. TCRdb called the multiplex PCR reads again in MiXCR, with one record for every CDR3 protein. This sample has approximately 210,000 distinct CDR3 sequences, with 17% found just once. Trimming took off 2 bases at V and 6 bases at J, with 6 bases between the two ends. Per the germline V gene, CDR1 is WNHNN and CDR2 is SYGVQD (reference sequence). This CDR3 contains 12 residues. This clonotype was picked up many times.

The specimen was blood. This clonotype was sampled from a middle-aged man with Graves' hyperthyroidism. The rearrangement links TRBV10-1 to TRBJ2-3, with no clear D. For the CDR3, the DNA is TGCGCCAGCAGTGAGAAGATCGATACGCAGTATTTT. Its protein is CASSEKIDTQYF.